The 6 T cell receptor beta chains below come from one sample, sequenced in a study of T cells in Graves' hyperthyroidism and ophthalmopathy. What was amplified from RNA transcripts were TCR beta CDR3 regions. An initial round of RT-PCR targeting the TCR CDR3 relied on the HTBI primer set. TCRdb ran MiXCR on the multiplex PCR reads and lists one entry per CDR3 protein. Seen here are around 440,000 distinct CDR3 sequences, roughly 14% observed once, and the top ten hold 7.5% to 9%. Sample: blood. The receptor set was obtained from a woman in her late teens or twenties with Graves' hyperthyroidism.

The chain uses TRBV27 and TRBJ1-6; a possible D gene is TRBD1 (5 bases). The CDR3 runs to 13 residues. Trimming shortened V by 3 bases and J by 10 bases, and 10 bases separated the two germline ends. CDR1 is MNHEY, CDR2 SMNVEV, per germline (reference sequence). CDR3 DNA: TGTGCCAGCAGTTTCGAGGGGAGGTCACCCCTCCACTTT. Protein product: CASSFEGRSPLHF.

This clonotype showed up many times. The chain uses TRBV5-1 and TRBJ2-3; D ambiguous. Germline V gives CDR1 SGHRS, CDR2 YFSETQ. This CDR3 has 11 amino acids. Trimming removed 4 bases from V and 5 bases from J, with 5 bases in between. This chain's CDR3 is CASSLQDTQYF. The CDR3 DNA follows: TGCGCCAGCAGCCTACAAGATACGCAGTATTTT.

This clonotype was counted between two and nine times. An end of the junction differs from the germline gene, which may be a read error. The gene calls are TRBV27 and TRBJ1-1, with a weak D call TRBD1 (5 bases). In germline, CDR1 is MNHEY, CDR2 SMNVEV (reference sequence). This CDR3 has 16 residues. CDR3 in amino acids: CASSARRGGVNTEASF. CDR3 nucleotides: TGTGCCAGCAGTGCCCGAAGGGGAGGGGTGAACACTGAAGCTTCCTTT.

This clonotype has at least ten counts. The chain employs TRBV2 and TRBJ2-5; 9 bases map to TRBD1. This CDR3 spans 14 amino acids. In germline, CDR1 is SNHLY, CDR2 FYNNEI. The J segment lost 3 bases and the V segment lost 5 bases, leaving 4 bases of the junction unmatched. The CDR3 DNA follows: TGTGCCAGCAGTTCGGGACAGGGTAAAGAGACCCAGTACTTC. Residues: CASSSGQGKETQYF.

At least ten counts were recorded for this clonotype. The rearrangement links TRBV28 to TRBJ1-2; tentative D call: TRBD1 (6 bases). Germline loops: CDR1 MDHEN, CDR2 SYDVKM. V dropped 5 bases and J dropped 4 bases, with 14 bases sitting between them. This CDR3 region has 14 residues. The CDR3 nucleotides read TGTGCCAGCAGTCCCGGACAGCCGGTCTATGGCTACACCTTC. Protein product: CASSPGQPVYGYTF.

The sample holds a few counts of this clonotype. V and J are TRBV7-9 and TRBJ1-4, with 8 positions matching TRBD1. The germline V gene encodes CDR1 SEHNR and CDR2 FQNEAQ (reference sequence). V shed 5 bases and J 7 bases; nucleotides not matched to a gene: 12. The length of the CDR3 is 16 residues. The CDR3 bases are TGTGCCAGCAGCCCTAGACAGGGGTACGGAGGTGAAAAACTGTTTTTT. Protein product: CASSPRQGYGGEKLFF.